Presented here are 16 T cell receptor beta chains from one specimen sequenced in a study of T cell responses to AZD1222 COVID-19 vaccine. Clones were sequenced by immunoSEQ multiplex PCR, and TCRdb holds only the in-frame ones, with some missing. In the table there are 120,000 or so clones, roughly 84% of which are singletons. Material: peripheral blood, obtained 28 days after the second AZD1222 dose. These receptors were obtained from an adult who received the AZD1222 COVID-19 vaccine.

This clone appeared a single time. The chain employs TRBV13 and TRBJ1-4; D is uncertain. Per the germline V gene, CDR1 is PRHDT and CDR2 is FYEKMQ (reference sequence). V lost 0 bases and J lost 5, with 7 bases in between. The length of the CDR3 is 14 residues. DNA of the CDR3: TGTGCCAGCAGCTTAGGGGCCATAAATGAAAAACTGTTTTTT. The encoded protein is CASSLGAINEKLFF.

The chain is built from TRBV21-1 and TRBJ1-2; TRBD1, the table's D call, was not compared with the DNA. TRBV21-1 is given as a pseudogene. The CDR3 has 15 amino acids. The CDR3 is CASRGDRTASYCYTF. Here the CDR3 DNA reads TGTGCCAGCAGAGGGGATAGGACAGCCTCTTATTGCTACACCTTC.

V is TRBV28 and J is TRBJ2-1; 13 bases are shared with TRBD2. Per germline, CDR1 MDHEN and CDR2 SYDVKM. The V gene end was trimmed by 5 bases and the J gene end by 9 bases; junction bases not matched to a gene: 10. CDR3 length: 16 amino acids. CDR3 protein: CASSPRTSGSLREQFF. Here the CDR3 DNA reads TGTGCCAGCAGTCCCCGGACTAGCGGGAGTTTACGTGAGCAGTTCTTC.

This chain links TRBV6-5 with TRBJ2-7; 11 positions agree with TRBD2. This CDR3 spans 15 amino acids. V shed 5 bases, J shed 3 bases, and the junction held 6 bases outside the gene matches. Germline V gene lookup returns CDR1 MNHEY and CDR2 SVGAGI. CDR3 region: CASSIELAGDYEQYF. CDR3 nucleotides: TGTGCCAGCAGTATTGAACTAGCGGGAGACTACGAGCAGTACTTC.

This clone was counted a single time. The chain couples TRBV10-3 to TRBJ1-6, with D perhaps TRBD1 (6 bases). The CDR3 has 14 residues. V was clipped by 10 bases and J by 9 bases, with 19 bases between them. Germline V gives CDR1 ENHRY, CDR2 SYGVKD. The CDR3 loop reads CATFSGQGSSPLHF. Written as DNA, the CDR3 is TGTGCCACTTTCTCTGGCCAGGGGAGTTCACCCCTCCACTTT.

The rearrangement links TRBV29-1 to TRBJ2-1; the D gene is possibly TRBD1 (7 bases). CDR1 is SQVTM and CDR2 is ANQGSEA in the germline V gene. The germline V and J ends were trimmed by 7 bases and 4 bases, with 11 bases remaining between them. CDR3 length: 12 amino acids. The CDR3 region is CSEQGRYNEQFF. Written as DNA, the CDR3 is TGCAGCGAACAGGGGAGGTACAATGAGCAGTTCTTC.

The chain joins TRBV11-2 to TRBJ2-7; no reliable D call. Trimming left V 3 bases short and J 3 bases short, with 6 bases between. In germline, CDR1 is SGHAT, CDR2 FQNNGV. The CDR3 spans 12 residues. CDR3 DNA sequence: TGTGCCAGCAGCTTGAGTGTCTACGAGCAGTACTTC. Translated, it gives CASSLSVYEQYF. The full variable domain, completed using reference TRBV11-2 and TRBJ2-7, is EAGVAQSPRYKIIEKRQSVAFWCNPISGHATLYWYQQILGQGPKLLIQFQNNGVVDDSQLPKDRFSAERLKGVDSTLKIQPAKLEDSAVYLCASSLSVYEQYFGPGTRLTVT.

This chain joins TRBV28 and TRBJ1-6, with D possibly being TRBD1 (5 bases). Germline lookup yields CDR1 MDHEN and CDR2 SYDVKM. Trimming removed 6 bases from V and 3 bases from J, with 24 bases in between. The CDR3 is 19 amino acids. Here the CDR3 reads CASSPSAQDVLYYNSPLHF. DNA for the CDR3: TGTGCCAGCAGCCCCTCCGCACAGGACGTTCTATACTATAATTCACCCCTCCACTTT.

The V gene is TRBV4-1, the J gene TRBJ1-2, with 9 bases matching TRBD1. Germline V gives CDR1 MGHRA, CDR2 YSYEKL. The trim removed 5 bases at V and 1 base at J, leaving 5 bases unmatched. This CDR3 comprises 15 residues. CDR3 nucleotides: TGCGCCAGCAGCGACTTGACAGGGGGTAACTATGGCTACACCTTC. Amino acid sequence: CASSDLTGGNYGYTF.

This rearrangement joins TRBV28 to TRBJ1-2, with 7 bases that match TRBD1. After removal of 6 bases from V and 2 bases from J, the junction contained 6 bases not matched to a gene. From germline, CDR1 is MDHEN and CDR2 SYDVKM. The CDR3 sequence is 14 residues long. CDR3 residues: CASSQQGPNYGYTF. In DNA form, the CDR3 reads TGTGCCAGCAGCCAACAGGGGCCGAACTATGGCTACACCTTC.

This clone showed up just a few times. The chain combines TRBV7-2 with TRBJ2-7, with D perhaps being TRBD1 or TRBD2 (5 bases each). The CDR3 is 16 residues long. Germline loops: CDR1 SGHTA, CDR2 FQGNSA. V lost 3 bases, J lost 3 bases, and 18 bases lay in between. The CDR3 loop reads CASSFHFSRGSYEQYF. CDR3 in DNA: TGTGCCAGCAGCTTCCACTTCTCGAGGGGTAGCTACGAGCAGTACTTC.

The V and J genes are TRBV5-3 and TRBJ2-7, with a possible D match to TRBD2 (5 bases). TRBV5-3 is an ORF for which the function is uncertain. The V end was cut by 2 bases, the J end by 3 bases, with 9 bases between. This CDR3 has 13 residues. CDR3 sequence (DNA): TGTGCCAGAAGCTTCCCGGCGGGCTACGAGCAGTACTTC. Its protein is CARSFPAGYEQYF.

The sample holds a few counts of this clone. The J gene is TRBJ2-1, the V gene TRBV19; D not resolved. CDR3 length equals 14 residues. Germline values: CDR1 LNHDA, CDR2 SQIVND (reference sequence). V was cut by 2 bases and J by 6 bases, with 11 bases left in between. CDR3: CASSILPYGNEQFF. The CDR3 DNA reads as TGTGCCAGTAGTATATTACCCTACGGCAATGAGCAGTTCTTC.

This clone was found once. This chain uses TRBV13 with TRBJ2-4, with TRBD1 matching 7 bases. CDR3 length: 16 amino acids. In germline, CDR1 is PRHDT, CDR2 FYEKMQ (reference sequence). The ends lost 4 bases at V and 3 bases at J; junction bases unmatched: 9. The CDR3 DNA follows: TGTGCCAGCAGCTCTCCCCCCCGGGACAGCAAAAACATTCAGTACTTC. Translated, it gives CASSSPPRDSKNIQYF.

This clone was detected only once. At one boundary the junction diverges from the germline segment, which might be a read error. DNA for the CDR3: TGTGCCAGAAGCTGGGGCGGTCGCTTT. Translating it yields CARSWGGRF. This chain links TRBV5-3 with TRBJ1-1; D possibly corresponds to TRBD1 (5 bases). TRBV5-3 is placed among ORFs of uncertain function. The CDR3 contains 9 residues.

The chain links TRBV7-7 to TRBJ2-5; tentatively, D is TRBD1 or TRBD2 (7 bases each). The germline V gene has CDR1 SSHAT and CDR2 FNYEAQ (reference sequence). The V end lost 5 bases, the J end lost 3 bases, and 16 bases lay between the germline ends. The CDR3 is 15 amino acids. This CDR3 reads CASSPQGGTEETQYF. The CDR3, as DNA: TGTGCCAGCAGCCCCCAGGGGGGGACAGAAGAGACCCAGTACTTC.